The sample holds a few counts of the clone carrying this TCR beta chain. As yet, its antigen is unknown. At one boundary the junction diverges from the germline segment, which might be a read error. CDR1 is MDHEN and CDR2 is SYDVKM in the germline V gene. The CDR3 length is 13 residues. The sample originates from a study of cytomegalovirus exposure and HLA in healthy donors. Overall study results and limits: A later analysis reportedly identified an Asian-associated ancestry cluster as carrying fewer N-insertions than the approximately 670-donor mean.

13 Jbeta primers and 60 Vbeta primers were used for the PCR. Sequencing used immunoSEQ multiplex PCR; TCRdb keeps in-frame clones, though not all of them. This table has 100,000 to 150,000 clones, approximately 69% appearing once. This receptor was taken from a man aged 40-50 years in good health and CMV-seropositive. The J gene is TRBJ2-1, the V gene TRBV28, with 7 bases fitting TRBD2. The sample consisted of PBMCs. Here the CDR3 DNA reads TGTGCCAGCAGCCCTCGGGGGGTCTCTAGCGCTCTCTTC. Protein: CASSPRGVSSALF.